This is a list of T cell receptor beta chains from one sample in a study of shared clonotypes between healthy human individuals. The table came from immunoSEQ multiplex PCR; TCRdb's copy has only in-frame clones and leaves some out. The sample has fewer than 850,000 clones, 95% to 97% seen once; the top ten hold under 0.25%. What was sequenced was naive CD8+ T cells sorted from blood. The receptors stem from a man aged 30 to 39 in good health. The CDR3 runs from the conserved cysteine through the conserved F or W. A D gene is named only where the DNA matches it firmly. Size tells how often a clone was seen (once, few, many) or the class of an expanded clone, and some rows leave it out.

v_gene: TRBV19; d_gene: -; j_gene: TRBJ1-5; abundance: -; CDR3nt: TGTGCCAGTAGTATGACAGAATATAGCAATCAGCCCCAGCATTTT; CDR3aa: CASSMTEYSNQPQHF
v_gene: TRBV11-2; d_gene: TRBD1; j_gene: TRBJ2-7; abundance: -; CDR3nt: TGTGCCAGCAGCCTGGGACAGTTATACGAGCAGTACTTC; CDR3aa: CASSLGQLYEQYF
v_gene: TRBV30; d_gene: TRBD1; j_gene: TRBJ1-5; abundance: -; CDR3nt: TGTGCCTGGGCCGGGACAGAGACGAATCAGCCCCAGCATTTT; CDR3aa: CAWAGTETNQPQHF
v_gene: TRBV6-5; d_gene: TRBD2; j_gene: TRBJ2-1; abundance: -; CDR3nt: TGTGCCAGCAGTTACTCGACTAGCGGAGCCTACAATGAGCAGTTCTTC; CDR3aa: CASSYSTSGAYNEQFF
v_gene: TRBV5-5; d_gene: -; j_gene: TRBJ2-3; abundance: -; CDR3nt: TGTGCCAGCAGCTTGCGGGGATCTGTTGATACGCAGTATTTT; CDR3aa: CASSLRGSVDTQYF
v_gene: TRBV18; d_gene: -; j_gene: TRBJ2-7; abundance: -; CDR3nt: TGTGCCAGCTCACCATGGGCCGAAGCATCTACCACCTACGAGCAGTACTTC; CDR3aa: CASSPWAEASTTYEQYF
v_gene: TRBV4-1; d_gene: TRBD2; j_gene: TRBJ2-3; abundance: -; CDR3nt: TGCGCCAGCAGCCAAGATGGAGCGGGATCATTCACAGATACGCAGTATTTT; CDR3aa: CASSQDGAGSFTDTQYF
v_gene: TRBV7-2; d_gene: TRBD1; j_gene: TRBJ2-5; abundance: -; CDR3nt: TGTGCCAGCAGCTTAACAGGGGGACAGGAGACCCAGTACTTC; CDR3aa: CASSLTGGQETQYF
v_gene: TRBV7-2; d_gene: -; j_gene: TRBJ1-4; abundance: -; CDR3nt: TGTGCCAGCAGCCTCCGCTTTGCAACTAATGAAAAACTGTTTTTT; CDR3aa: CASSLRFATNEKLFF
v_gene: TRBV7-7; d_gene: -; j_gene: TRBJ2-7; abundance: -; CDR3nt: TGTGCTAGCAGCTTGGGACTGGGAAACTACGAGCAGTACTTC; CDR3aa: CASSLGLGNYEQYF
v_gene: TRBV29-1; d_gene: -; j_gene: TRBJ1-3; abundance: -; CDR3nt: TGCAGCGTTGGGACAAGGAACTCTGGAAACACCATATATTTT; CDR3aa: CSVGTRNSGNTIYF
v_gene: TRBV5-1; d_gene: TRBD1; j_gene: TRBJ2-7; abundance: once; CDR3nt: TGCGCCAGCAGCTTGGGGGACAGCGCTTACGAGCAGTACTTC; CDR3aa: CASSLGDSAYEQYF
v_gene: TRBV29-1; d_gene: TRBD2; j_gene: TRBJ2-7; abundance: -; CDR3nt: TGCAGCGTTGTAAGTTCGCTAGCGGTCACCTACGAGCAGTACTTC; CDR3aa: CSVVSSLAVTYEQYF
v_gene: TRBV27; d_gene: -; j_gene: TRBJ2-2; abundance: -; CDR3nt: TGTGCCAGCAGACTCAGGGGGGAGCTGTTTTTT; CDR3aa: CASRLRGELFF
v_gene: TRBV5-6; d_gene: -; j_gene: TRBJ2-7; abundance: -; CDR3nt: TGTGCCAGCAGCTTGGACCCCGGAGGTGGGCTGGGTGAGCAGTACTTC; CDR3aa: CASSLDPGGGLGEQYF
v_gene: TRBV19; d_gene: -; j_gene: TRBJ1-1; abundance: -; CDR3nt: TGTGCCAGTAGGCAACAGGGCGGAGAAGCTTTCTTT; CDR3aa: CASRQQGGEAFF
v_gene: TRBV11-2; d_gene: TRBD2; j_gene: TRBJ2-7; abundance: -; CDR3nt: TGTGCCAGCAGCTCCACGGCGGGAGGTCTCGACGAGCAGTACTTC; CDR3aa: CASSSTAGGLDEQYF
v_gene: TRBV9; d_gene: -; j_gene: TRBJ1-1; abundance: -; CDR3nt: TGTGCCAGCAGCGGGGGGACTGAAGCTTTCTTT; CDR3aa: CASSGGTEAFF
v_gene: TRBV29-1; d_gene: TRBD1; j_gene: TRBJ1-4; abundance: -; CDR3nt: TGCAGCGTTGAAGAGGGACAGGGGGATGAAAAACTGTTTTTT; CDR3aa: CSVEEGQGDEKLFF
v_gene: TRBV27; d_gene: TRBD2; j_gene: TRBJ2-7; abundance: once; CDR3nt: TGTGCCAGCAGAAAGGACGGGAGGTCCCACGAGCAGTACTTC; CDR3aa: CASRKDGRSHEQYF
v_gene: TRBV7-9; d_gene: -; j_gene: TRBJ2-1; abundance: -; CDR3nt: TGTGCCAGCAGCTTAGGAACTAGCCCTGAGCAGTTCTTC; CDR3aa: CASSLGTSPEQFF
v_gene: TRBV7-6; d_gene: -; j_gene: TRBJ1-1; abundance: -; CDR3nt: TGTGCCAGCAGCCTTGATGGGACTGAAGCTTTCTTT; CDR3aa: CASSLDGTEAFF
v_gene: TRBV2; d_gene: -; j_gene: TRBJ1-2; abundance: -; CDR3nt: TGTGCCAGTACCGGGACTTACTATGGCTACACCTTC; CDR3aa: CASTGTYYGYTF
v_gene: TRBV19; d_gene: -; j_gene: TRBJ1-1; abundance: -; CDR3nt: TGTGCCAGTAGTGACAGGTATAAGAACACTGAAGCTTTCTTT; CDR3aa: CASSDRYKNTEAFF
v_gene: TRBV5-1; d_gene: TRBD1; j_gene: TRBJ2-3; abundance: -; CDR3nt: TGCGCCAGCAGCCTGGGACAGGGGATTTACACAGATACGCAGTATTTT; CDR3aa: CASSLGQGIYTDTQYF
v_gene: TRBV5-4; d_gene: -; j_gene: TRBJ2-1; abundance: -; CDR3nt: TGTGCCAGCAGCGGGTTCGGCCAGGGGCAACCCCCCTACAATGAGCAGTTCTTC; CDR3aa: CASSGFGQGQPPYNEQFF
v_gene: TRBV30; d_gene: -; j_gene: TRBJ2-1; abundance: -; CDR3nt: TGTGCCTGGAGTGTAACCTGCAATGAGCAGTTCTTC; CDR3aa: CAWSVTCNEQFF
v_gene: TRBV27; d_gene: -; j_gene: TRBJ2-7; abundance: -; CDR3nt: TGTGCCAGGACAAAACAGGGTAGTACCTACGAGCAGTACTTC; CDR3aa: CARTKQGSTYEQYF
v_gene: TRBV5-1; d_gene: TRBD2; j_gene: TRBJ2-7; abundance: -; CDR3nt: TGCGCCAGCAGCCGCCCTGATTCACTAGCGGGAGGCCTAGGAGCCTACGAGCAGTACTTC; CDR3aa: CASSRPDSLAGGLGAYEQYF
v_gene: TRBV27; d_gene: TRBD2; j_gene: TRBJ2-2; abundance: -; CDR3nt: TGTGCCAGCGGGAGCGGGGGCTACACCGGGGAGCTGTTTTTT; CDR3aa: CASGSGGYTGELFF
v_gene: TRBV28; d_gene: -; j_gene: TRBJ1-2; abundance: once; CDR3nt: TGTGCCAGCAGTTTAGGCACAGAGTTATATGGCTACACCTTC; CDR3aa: CASSLGTELYGYTF
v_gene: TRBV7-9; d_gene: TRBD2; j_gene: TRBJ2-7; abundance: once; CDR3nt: TGTGCCAGCAGCTCACCTCTAGCGGAAAGCTCCTACGAGCAGTACTTC; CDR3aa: CASSSPLAESSYEQYF
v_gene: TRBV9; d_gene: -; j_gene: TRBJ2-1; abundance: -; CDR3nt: TGTGCCAGCAACGATGAAGCGTACAATGAGCAGTTCTTC; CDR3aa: CASNDEAYNEQFF
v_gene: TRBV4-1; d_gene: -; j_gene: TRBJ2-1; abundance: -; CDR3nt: TGCGCCAGCAGCCCCCCTGCGGAGCCCTACAATGAGCAGTTCTTC; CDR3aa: CASSPPAEPYNEQFF
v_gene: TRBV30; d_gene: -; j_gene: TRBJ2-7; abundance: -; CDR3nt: TGTGCCTGGAGTGTAACTAGCTACGAGCAGTACTTC; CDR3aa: CAWSVTSYEQYF
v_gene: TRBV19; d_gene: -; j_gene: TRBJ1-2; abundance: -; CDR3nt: TGTGCCAGTAGTAAGACCGGGACACCGTCTTCCGAGTATGGCTACACCTTC; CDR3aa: CASSKTGTPSSEYGYTF
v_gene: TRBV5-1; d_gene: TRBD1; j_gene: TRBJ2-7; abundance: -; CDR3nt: TGCGCCAGCAGCTTAAGGACAGGATCCTACGAGCAGTACTTC; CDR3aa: CASSLRTGSYEQYF
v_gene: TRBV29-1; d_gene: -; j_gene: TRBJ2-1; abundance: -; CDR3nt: TGCAGCGTTGACCCCAGCAATGAGCAGTTCTTC; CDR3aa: CSVDPSNEQFF
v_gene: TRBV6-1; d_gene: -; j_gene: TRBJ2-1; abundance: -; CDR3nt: TGTGCCAGCAGTGAAGCAGGTTACAATGAGCAGTTCTTC; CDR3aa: CASSEAGYNEQFF
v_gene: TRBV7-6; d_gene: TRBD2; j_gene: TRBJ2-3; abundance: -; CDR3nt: TGTGCCAGCAGCTTCGGCGGGACTAGCGGGAGAAGCACAGATACGCAGTATTTT; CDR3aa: CASSFGGTSGRSTDTQYF
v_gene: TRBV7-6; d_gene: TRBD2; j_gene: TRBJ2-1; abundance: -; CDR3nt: TGTGCCAGCAGCCTACAATGGCGTGGGAGGGTGAACTACAATGAGCAGTTCTTC; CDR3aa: CASSLQWRGRVNYNEQFF
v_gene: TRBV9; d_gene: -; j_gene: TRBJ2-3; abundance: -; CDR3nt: TGTGCCAGCAGCCCTTCAGGCGGCACAGATACGCAGTATTTT; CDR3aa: CASSPSGGTDTQYF
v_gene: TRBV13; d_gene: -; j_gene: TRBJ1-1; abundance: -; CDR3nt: TGTGCCAGCAGCGCCGTAGACCGGGGCGCGGACACTGAAGCTTTCTTT; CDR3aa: CASSAVDRGADTEAFF
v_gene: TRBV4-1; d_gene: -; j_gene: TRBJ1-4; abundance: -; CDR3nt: TGCGCCAGCAGCCAAGATGGTGGGCCCGCAGGGCCCGTTAATGAAAAACTGTTTTTT; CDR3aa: CASSQDGGPAGPVNEKLFF
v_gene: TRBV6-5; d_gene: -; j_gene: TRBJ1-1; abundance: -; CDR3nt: TGTGCCAGCAGTTACACACAGGGTCCTAAGGGAACTGAAGCTTTCTTT; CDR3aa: CASSYTQGPKGTEAFF
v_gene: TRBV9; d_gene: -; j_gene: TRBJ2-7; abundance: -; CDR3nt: TGTGCCAGCAGCGCTTCGGGGCGGGCGGCCGACGAGCAGTACTTC; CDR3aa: CASSASGRAADEQYF
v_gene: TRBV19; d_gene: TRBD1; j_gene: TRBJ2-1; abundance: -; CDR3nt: TGTGCCAGTAGTATAGATTGGTTCAGGGGGCGAGTCAATGAGCAGTTCTTC; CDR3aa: CASSIDWFRGRVNEQFF
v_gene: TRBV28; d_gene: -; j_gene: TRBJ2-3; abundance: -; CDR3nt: TGTGCCAGCAGTTTGGAGGGTGCTGGCACAGATACGCAGTATTTT; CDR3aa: CASSLEGAGTDTQYF
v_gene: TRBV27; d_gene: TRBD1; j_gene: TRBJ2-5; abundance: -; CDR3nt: TGTGCCAGCGCCGCCTCTGGAGGGACAGGGATAGGAGAGACCCAGTACTTC; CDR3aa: CASAASGGTGIGETQYF
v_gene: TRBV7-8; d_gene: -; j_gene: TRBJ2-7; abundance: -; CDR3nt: TGTGCCAGCAGCTTAGCGGTGGTTTCCTCCCTCCGCTCCTACGAGCAGTACTTC; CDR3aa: CASSLAVVSSLRSYEQYF